The TCR beta chain described here comes from a study of T-cell reconstitution after alpha-beta-depleted transplantation in children. Unique molecular identifiers were incorporated when the TCRbeta library was constructed. In TCRdb, the PCR reads were re-called with MiXCR into one record per CDR3 protein. Here the sample spans approximately 630,000 distinct CDR3 sequences, 10% to 15% being singletons. Trimming took 4 bases from V and 4 from J, leaving 14 bases between them. The CDR3 runs 15 residues. Germline CDR1 reads ENHRY; CDR2 reads SYGVKD. This clonotype was detected many times. The input for sequencing was PBMCs, taken before TCRalphabeta/CD19-depleted stem cell transplant. V usage is TRBV10-3 and J usage is TRBJ2-1, with D unclear. This receptor was obtained from a girl aged 2-10 years with congenital amegakaryocytic thrombocytopenia, due to receive a stem cell transplant. CDR3 in amino acids: CAISAAFTTYNEQFF. DNA of the CDR3: TGTGCCATCAGTGCGGCGTTCACTACGTACAATGAGCAGTTCTTC.